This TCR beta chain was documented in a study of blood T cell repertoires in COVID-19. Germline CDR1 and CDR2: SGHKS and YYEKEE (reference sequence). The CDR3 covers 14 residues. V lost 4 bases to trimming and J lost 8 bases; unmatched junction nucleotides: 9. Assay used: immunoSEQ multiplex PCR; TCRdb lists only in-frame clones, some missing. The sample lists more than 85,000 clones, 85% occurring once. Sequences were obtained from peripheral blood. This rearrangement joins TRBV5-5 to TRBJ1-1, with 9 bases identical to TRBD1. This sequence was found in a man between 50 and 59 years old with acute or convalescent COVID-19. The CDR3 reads CASSPGQGLWEAFF. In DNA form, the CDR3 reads TGTGCCAGCAGCCCGGGACAGGGACTATGGGAAGCTTTCTTT.